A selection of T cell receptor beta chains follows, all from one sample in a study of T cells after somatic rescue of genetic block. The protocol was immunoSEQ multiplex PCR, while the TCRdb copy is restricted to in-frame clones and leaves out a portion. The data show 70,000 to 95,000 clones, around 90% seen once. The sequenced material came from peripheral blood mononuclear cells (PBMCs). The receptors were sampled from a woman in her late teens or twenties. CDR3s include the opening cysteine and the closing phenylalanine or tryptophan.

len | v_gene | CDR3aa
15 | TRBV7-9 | CASTHPPGQVYGYTF
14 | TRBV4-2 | CASSQDLGNYGYTF
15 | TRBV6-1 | CASSRGRAATDTQYF
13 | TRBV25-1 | CASSEWTVAEAFF
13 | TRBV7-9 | CASSLAGNYEQYF
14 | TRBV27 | CASSRRPAGSEQFF
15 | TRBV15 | CATSLRTFKVETQYF
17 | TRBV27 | CASSTTALDSHNYEQYF
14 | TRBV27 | CASTKTGASYEQYF
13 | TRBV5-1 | CASSLNSNYGYTF
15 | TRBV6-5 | CASSPVRGVSYEQYF
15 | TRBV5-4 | CASSQTSGSTYEQYF
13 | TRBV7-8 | CASSLITSRELFF
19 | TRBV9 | CASSEVRGGQTGFNTEAFF
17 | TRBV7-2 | CASSLSHSGANTGELFF
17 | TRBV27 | CASSLSPGRRYTGELFF
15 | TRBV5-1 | CASSLVSGQGAEAFF
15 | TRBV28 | CASSLLGATNEKLFF
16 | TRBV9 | CASSPRLGGPYNEQFF
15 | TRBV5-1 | CASGIAGGPYNEQFF
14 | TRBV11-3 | CASAPQASTDTQYF
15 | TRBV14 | CASSQEVLAGDEQFF
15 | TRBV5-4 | CASSVGQGGRETQYF
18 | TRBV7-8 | CASSTPTGEAARGQPQHF
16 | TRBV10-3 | CAISGAPLVGANVLTF
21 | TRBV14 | CASSQGNRDRVGVLSQETQYF
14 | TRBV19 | CASSPLGGANVLTF
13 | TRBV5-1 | CASSLTDGYGYTF
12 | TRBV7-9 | CASSPGGQGVYF
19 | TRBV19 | CASTLMGQGVQKANYGHTF
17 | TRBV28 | CASSLISGRSSYNEQFF
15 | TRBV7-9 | CASSLAQGRAYEQYF
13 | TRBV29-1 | CSVGGGIGDTQYF
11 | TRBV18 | CASSLNGELFF
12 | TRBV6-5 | CASKGTSYGYTF
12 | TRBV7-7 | CASSPSGHGLYF
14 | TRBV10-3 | CAISGLAGANEQFF
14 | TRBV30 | CAWTGRAVNYGYTF
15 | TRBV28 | CASSVHRGLGTEAFF
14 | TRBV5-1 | CASKGTSGRDEQFF
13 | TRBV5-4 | CASSSGTPYGYTF
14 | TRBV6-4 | CASSDSQGADTQYF
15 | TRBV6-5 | CASRPLPNSYNEQFF
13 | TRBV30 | CAWRRQYQETQYF
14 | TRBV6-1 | CASIEGSPPNEQYF
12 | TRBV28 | CASSSAGYGYTF
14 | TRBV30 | CAWSVKRLADEQFF
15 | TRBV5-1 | CASSRGLAGGDEQYF
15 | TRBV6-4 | CASSDSSGNYNEQFF
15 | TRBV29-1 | CSVEFRGVGANVLTF
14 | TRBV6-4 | CASSGIGGDNEQFF
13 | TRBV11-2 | CASSSGGVGGYTF
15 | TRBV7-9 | CASNPWGGFFETQYF
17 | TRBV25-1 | CASSEGLTALNTDTQYF
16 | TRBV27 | CASSQSTGTLTYEQYF
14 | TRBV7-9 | CASSGGVPKLEQYF
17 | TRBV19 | CASSPMSGPYYSYEQYF
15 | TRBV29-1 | CSVGWGGDSYNEQFF
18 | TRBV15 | CATLIGQGIGISGNTIYF